These 13 T cell receptor beta chains came from one sample sequenced in a study of blood T cell repertoires in COVID-19. TCRdb's copy holds only in-frame clones and misses some; the assay was immunoSEQ multiplex PCR. The data show about 170,000 clones, approximately 82% seen once. The sample comprised PBMCs or T cells enriched from blood (not recorded which). The source of these receptors is a middle-aged man who had recovered from COVID-19.

This clone was seen a single time. V gene TRBV6-5 combines with J gene TRBJ1-2; D is perhaps TRBD1 (5 bases). CDR1 MNHEY and CDR2 SVGAGI come from the germline V gene. The CDR3 runs 13 residues. Trimming took 0 bases from V and 8 from J, leaving 10 bases between them. CDR3 amino acids: CASSYSGGDGYTF. CDR3 sequence (DNA): TGTGCCAGCAGTTACTCGGGGGGGGACGGCTACACCTTC.

The chain uses TRBV19 and TRBJ2-2; D possibly corresponds to TRBD2 (7 bases). The V gene lost 4 bases and the J gene lost 2 bases, with 11 bases spanning the gap. The CDR3 is 15 residues long. The V gene's germline CDR1 is LNHDA and CDR2 SQIVND (reference sequence). CDR3 protein: CASSSGGLNTGELFF. The CDR3 coding sequence is TGTGCCAGTAGTAGCGGGGGCCTTAACACCGGGGAGCTGTTTTTT.

V is TRBV4-1 and J is TRBJ2-7; TRBD1 agrees at 7 bases. V was clipped by 4 bases and J by 5 bases; unmatched bases: 11. Germline assignment: CDR1 MGHRA and CDR2 YSYEKL. This CDR3 is 15 amino acids long. The CDR3 DNA is TGCGCCAGCAGCCTTGGGGGCAGGGGGTACCACGAGCAGTACTTC. It yields the protein CASSLGGRGYHEQYF.

V gene TRBV9 combines with J gene TRBJ1-3; 9 bases line up with TRBD1. The CDR3 has 16 amino acids. Trimming removed 4 bases from V and 3 bases from J; junction bases left unmatched: 8. Germline V lookup: CDR1 SGDLS, CDR2 YYNGEE. This chain's CDR3 is CASSQTGGIRGNTIYF. In DNA, the CDR3 is TGTGCCAGCAGCCAGACAGGGGGTATTCGTGGAAACACCATATATTTT. Drawing the rest from reference TRBV9 and TRBJ1-3, the complete variable domain is DSGVTQTPKHLITATGQRVTLRCSPRSGDLSVYWYQQSLDQGLQFLIQYYNGEERAKGNILERFSAQQFPDLHSELNLSSLELGDSALYFCASSQTGGIRGNTIYFGEGSWLTVV.

The chain recombines TRBV28 with TRBJ1-1, with D possibly being TRBD1 (6 bases). The CDR3 is 13 residues long. CDR1 MDHEN and CDR2 SYDVKM come from the germline V gene. Trimming cost V 6 bases and J 4 bases, with 12 bases left between them. The CDR3 spells CASRPTGRTEAFF. The CDR3 DNA reads as TGTGCCAGCAGGCCTACAGGGCGCACTGAAGCTTTCTTT.

The rearrangement joins TRBV28 to TRBJ1-3, with 11 bases identical to TRBD1. This CDR3 comprises 16 residues. V shed 6 bases, J shed 3 bases, and the junction held 7 bases outside the gene matches. Germline assignment: CDR1 MDHEN and CDR2 SYDVKM. This chain's CDR3 is CASRFSGTGGGNTIYF. Here the CDR3 DNA reads TGTGCCAGCAGATTCTCCGGGACAGGGGGTGGAAACACCATATATTTT.

This chain connects TRBV27 to TRBJ1-1; D ambiguous. The CDR3 extends over 11 amino acids. The germline CDR1 and CDR2 sequences are MNHEY and SMNVEV (reference sequence). The CDR3 loop is CTTRGVAEAFF. CDR3 sequence (DNA): TGTACTACCCGGGGAGTCGCTGAAGCTTTCTTT.

This rearrangement joins TRBV3-1 (or the pseudogene TRBV3-2) to TRBJ1-2; 12 bases are a match to TRBD1. The CDR3 extends over 14 amino acids. CDR1 LGHDT and CDR2 YNNKEL come from the germline V gene (reference sequence). The J segment lost 8 bases and the V segment lost 5 bases, leaving 6 bases of the junction unmatched. The CDR3 loop is CASSFRDRGRGYTF. CDR3 DNA: TGTGCCAGCAGCTTCCGGGACAGGGGGCGCGGCTACACCTTC.

The chain carries TRBV9 and TRBJ2-2; D unclear. In germline, CDR1 is SGDLS, CDR2 YYNGEE. This CDR3 has 15 amino acids. V lost 0 bases, J lost 3 bases, and 9 bases lay in between. The CDR3 sequence: CASSVGLGDTGELFF. CDR3 bases: TGTGCCAGCAGCGTAGGGCTAGGTGACACCGGGGAGCTGTTTTTT.

This clone was seen a single time. The genes are TRBV7-6 and TRBJ2-5; TRBD1 is a possible D gene (6 bases). This CDR3 is built from 17 residues. The V end was cut by 0 bases, the J end by 4 bases, with 18 bases between. Germline loops: CDR1 SGHVS, CDR2 FNYEAQ. The CDR3 nucleotides read TGTGCCAGCAGCTTAGCGCTTCAGGGGAATCGTCTAGAGACCCAGTACTTC. It encodes CASSLALQGNRLETQYF.

As regards this clone: The junction departs from the called germline gene at one end, perhaps through a read error. V gene TRBV7-7 combines with J gene TRBJ2-3, with TRBD2 as a possible D gene (6 bases). CDR3 length: 14 amino acids. Per germline, CDR1 SSHAT and CDR2 FNYEAQ (reference sequence). The CDR3 protein is CASSPGLSTDTQYF. CDR3 bases: TGTGCTAGCAGCCCCGGACTAAGCACAGATACGCAGTATTTT.

This clone was seen a few times. Other DNA sequences of this sample code for an identical CDR3. The chain links TRBV27 to TRBJ1-1; D is undetermined. Looked up from germline, CDR1 is MNHEY and CDR2 is SMNVEV (reference sequence). The CDR3 covers 14 residues. Between the trimmed V and J ends, which lost 4 bases and 1 base, there was a span of 10 bases. CDR3 sequence: CASSSQVSNTEAFF. The CDR3 nucleotides are TGTGCCAGCAGTTCCCAGGTTTCGAACACTGAAGCTTTCTTT.

As to this clone: Different DNA sequences within this sample yield the same CDR3. The V gene is TRBV30, the J gene TRBJ1-2; D not certain. Trimming cost V 0 bases and J 2 bases, with 7 bases left between them. This CDR3 has 13 amino acids. In germline, CDR1 is GTSNPN, CDR2 SVGIG (reference sequence). CDR3: CAWSVGRNYGYTF. CDR3 nucleotides: TGTGCCTGGAGTGTAGGGAGAAACTATGGCTACACCTTC.